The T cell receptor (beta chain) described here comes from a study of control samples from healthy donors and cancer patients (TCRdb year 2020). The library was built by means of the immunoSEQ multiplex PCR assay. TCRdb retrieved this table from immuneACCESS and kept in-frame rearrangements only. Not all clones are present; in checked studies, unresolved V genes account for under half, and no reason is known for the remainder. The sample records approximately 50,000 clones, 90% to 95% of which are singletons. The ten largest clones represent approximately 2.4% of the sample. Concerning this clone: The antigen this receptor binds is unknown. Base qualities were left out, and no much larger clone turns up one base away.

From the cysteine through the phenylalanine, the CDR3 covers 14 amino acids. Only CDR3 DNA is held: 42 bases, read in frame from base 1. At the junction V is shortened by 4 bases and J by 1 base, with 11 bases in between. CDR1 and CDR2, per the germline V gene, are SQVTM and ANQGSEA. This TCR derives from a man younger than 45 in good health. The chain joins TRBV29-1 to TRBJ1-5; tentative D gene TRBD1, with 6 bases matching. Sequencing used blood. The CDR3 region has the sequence CSVGDTRSNQPQHF. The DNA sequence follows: TGCAGCGTTGGGGACACACGCAGCAATCAGCCCCAGCATTTT.